These 7 T cell receptor beta chains came from one sample sequenced in a study of T cells in Graves' hyperthyroidism and ophthalmopathy. Regions amplified from RNA transcripts were the TCR beta CDR3 regions. With the HTBI primer set, the TCR CDR3 went through a first round of RT-PCR. TCRdb re-called the multiplex PCR reads through MiXCR, storing one row per CDR3 protein. Among 250,000 to 400,000 distinct CDR3 sequences listed, roughly 13% were seen once. The sequenced sample consisted of blood. All receptors come from a woman aged 35 to 49 with Graves' ophthalmopathy.

In its sample, this clonotype was seen many times. The chain recombines TRBV7-2 with TRBJ2-4; 7 bases fit TRBD2. CDR1 SGHTA and CDR2 FQGNSA come from the germline V gene. CDR3 size: 15 residues. The V gene end was trimmed by 2 bases and the J gene end by 1 base; junction bases not matched to a gene: 2. Here the CDR3 reads CASSLWGGAKNIQYF. CDR3 DNA sequence: TGTGCCAGCAGCTTATGGGGGGGGGCCAAAAACATTCAGTACTTC.

There are many counts of this clonotype. CDR3 protein: CASSEAWWVAGTDTQYF. The CDR3 nucleotides read TGTGCCAGCAGTGAAGCATGGTGGGTCGCCGGCACAGATACGCAGTATTTT. The chain joins TRBV6-1 to TRBJ2-3, with unresolved D. This CDR3 has 17 residues. Germline V gene sequence: CDR1 MNHNS, CDR2 SASEGT. V was cut by 0 bases and J by 1 base, with 14 bases left in between.

This clonotype was counted a few times. CDR3: CASSPPSPRDTQYF. The CDR3 region has the DNA TGTGCCAGCTCACCACCGAGTCCCCGGGATACGCAGTATTTT. The chain uses TRBV18 and TRBJ2-3; no definite D call. Trimming removed 0 bases at V and 6 bases at J, with 10 bases between. CDR1 is KGHSH, CDR2 LQKENI, per germline. The length of the CDR3 is 14 residues.

This clonotype has at least ten counts. The CDR3 loop reads CASLGDRGTGELFF. CDR3 nucleotide sequence: TGTGCCAGCCTCGGGGACAGGGGCACCGGGGAGCTGTTTTTT. The rearrangement links TRBV2 to TRBJ2-2; 10 bases line up with TRBD1. CDR1 SNHLY and CDR2 FYNNEI come from the germline V gene. This CDR3 comprises 14 residues. V shed 8 bases and J 4 bases; nucleotides not matched to a gene: 4.

There are many counts of this clonotype. CDR3 residues: CASSLGHANNEQFF. CDR3 DNA: TGTGCCAGCAGCTTAGGGCACGCCAACAATGAGCAGTTCTTC. V usage is TRBV7-2 and J usage is TRBJ2-1; D gene uncertain. The CDR3 consists of 14 residues. CDR1 is SGHTA and CDR2 is FQGNSA in the germline V gene. The V and J ends lost 1 base and 5 bases respectively, with 9 bases between them.

This clonotype was detected only once. A much larger clone lies a single base off, so this may be a read error. This chain links TRBV3-1 with TRBJ2-3; unclear D gene. The germline CDR1 and CDR2 sequences are LGHDT and YNNKEL (reference sequence). The CDR3 is made up of 16 amino acids. The CDR3 region has the DNA TGTGCCGGCAGATCGGCCGAAGGGTTCCGCACAGATACGCAGTATTTT. As protein: CAGRSAEGFRTDTQYF.

The CDR3 sequence: CASSAPRDIPRKQYF. In nucleotides, the CDR3 is TGTGCCAGCAGCGCCCCTCGGGACATCCCTCGGAAGCAGTACTTC. The chain recombines TRBV11-2 with TRBJ2-7; possibly TRBD1 for D (6 bases). Looked up from germline, CDR1 is SGHAT and CDR2 is FQNNGV. V was clipped by 5 bases and J by 8 bases, with 22 bases between them. The CDR3 has 15 amino acids.